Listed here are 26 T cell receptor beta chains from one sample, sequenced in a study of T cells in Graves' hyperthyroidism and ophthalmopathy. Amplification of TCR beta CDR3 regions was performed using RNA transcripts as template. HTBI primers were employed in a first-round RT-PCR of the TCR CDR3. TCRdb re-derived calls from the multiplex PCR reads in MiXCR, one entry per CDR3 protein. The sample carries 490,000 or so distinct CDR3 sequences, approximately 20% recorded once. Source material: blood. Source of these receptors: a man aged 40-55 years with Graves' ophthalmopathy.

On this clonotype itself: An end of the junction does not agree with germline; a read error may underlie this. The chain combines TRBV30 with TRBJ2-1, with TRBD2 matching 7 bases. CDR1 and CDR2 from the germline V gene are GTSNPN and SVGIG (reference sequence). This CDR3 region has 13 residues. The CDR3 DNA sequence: TGTGCCTGGCTTCGGGGGGACTACGATGAGCAGTTCTTC. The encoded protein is CAWLRGDYDEQFF.

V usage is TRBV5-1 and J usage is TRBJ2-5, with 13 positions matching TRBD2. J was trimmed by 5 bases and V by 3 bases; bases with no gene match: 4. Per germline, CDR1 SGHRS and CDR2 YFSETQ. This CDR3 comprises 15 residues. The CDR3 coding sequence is TGCGCCAGCAGCTGGGGGACTAGCGGGAAGGAGACCCAGTACTTC. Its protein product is CASSWGTSGKETQYF.

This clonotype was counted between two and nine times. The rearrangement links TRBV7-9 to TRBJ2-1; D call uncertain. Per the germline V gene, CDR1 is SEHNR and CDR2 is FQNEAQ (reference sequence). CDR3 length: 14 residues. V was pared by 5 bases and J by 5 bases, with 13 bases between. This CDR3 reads CASSPWGSHNEQFF. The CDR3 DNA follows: TGTGCCAGCAGCCCTTGGGGTTCCCACAATGAGCAGTTCTTC.

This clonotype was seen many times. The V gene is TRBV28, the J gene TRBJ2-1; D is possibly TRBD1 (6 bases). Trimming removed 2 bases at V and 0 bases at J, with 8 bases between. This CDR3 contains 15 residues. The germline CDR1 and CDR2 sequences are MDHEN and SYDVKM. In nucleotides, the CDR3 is TGTGCCAGCAGTTTAGGGGGCACCTCCTACAATGAGCAGTTCTTC. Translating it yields CASSLGGTSYNEQFF.

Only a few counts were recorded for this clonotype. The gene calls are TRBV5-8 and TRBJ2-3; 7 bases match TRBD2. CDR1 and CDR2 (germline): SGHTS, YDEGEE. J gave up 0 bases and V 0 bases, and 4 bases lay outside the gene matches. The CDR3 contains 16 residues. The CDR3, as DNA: TGTGCCAGCAGCTTGGGCGGGAGTGCTAGCACAGATACGCAGTATTTT. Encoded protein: CASSLGGSASTDTQYF. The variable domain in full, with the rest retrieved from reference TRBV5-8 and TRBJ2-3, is EAGVTQSPTHLIKTRGQQATLRCSPISGHTSVYWYQQALGLGLQFLLWYDEGEERNRGNFPPRFSGRQFPNYSSELNVNALELEDSALYLCASSLGGSASTDTQYFGPGTRLTVL.

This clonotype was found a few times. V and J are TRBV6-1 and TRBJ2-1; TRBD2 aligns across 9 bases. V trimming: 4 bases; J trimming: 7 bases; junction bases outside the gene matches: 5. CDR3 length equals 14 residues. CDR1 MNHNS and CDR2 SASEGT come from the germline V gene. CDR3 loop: CASSVAGGRNEQFF. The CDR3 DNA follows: TGTGCCAGCAGTGTGGCGGGAGGGAGGAATGAGCAGTTCTTC.

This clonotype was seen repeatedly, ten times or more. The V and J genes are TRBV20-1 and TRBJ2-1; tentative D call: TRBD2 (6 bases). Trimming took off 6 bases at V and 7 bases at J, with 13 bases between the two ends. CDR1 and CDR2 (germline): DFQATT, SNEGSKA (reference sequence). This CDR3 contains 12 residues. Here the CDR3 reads CSAGGRKNEQFF. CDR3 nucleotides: TGCAGTGCGGGGGGAAGAAAGAATGAGCAGTTCTTC.

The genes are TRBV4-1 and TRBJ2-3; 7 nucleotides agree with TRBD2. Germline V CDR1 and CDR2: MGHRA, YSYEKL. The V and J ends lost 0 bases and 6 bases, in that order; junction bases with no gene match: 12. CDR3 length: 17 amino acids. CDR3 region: CASSQDIGTTPMDTQYF. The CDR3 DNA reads TGCGCCAGCAGCCAAGATATAGGGACTACCCCGATGGATACGCAGTATTTT.

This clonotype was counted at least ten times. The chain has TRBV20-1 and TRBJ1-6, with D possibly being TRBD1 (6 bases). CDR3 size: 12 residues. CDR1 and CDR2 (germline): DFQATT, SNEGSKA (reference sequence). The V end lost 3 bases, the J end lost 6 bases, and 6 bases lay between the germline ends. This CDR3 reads CSARDSNSPLHF. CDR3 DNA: TGCAGTGCTAGGGACAGTAATTCACCCCTCCACTTT.

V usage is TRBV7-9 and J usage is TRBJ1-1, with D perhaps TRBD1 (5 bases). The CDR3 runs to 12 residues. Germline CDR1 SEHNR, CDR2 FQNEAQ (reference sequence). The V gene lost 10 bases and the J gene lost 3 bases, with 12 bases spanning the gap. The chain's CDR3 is CATRVGDTEAFF. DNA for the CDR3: TGTGCCACCAGGGTGGGGGACACTGAAGCTTTCTTT.

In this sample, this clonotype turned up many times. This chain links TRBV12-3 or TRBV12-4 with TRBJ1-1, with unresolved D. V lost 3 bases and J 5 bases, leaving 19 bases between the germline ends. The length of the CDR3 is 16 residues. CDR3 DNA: TGTGCCAGCAGTTTGTCTGGGGTTCCGGGGTTGACTGAAGCTTTCTTT. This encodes CASSLSGVPGLTEAFF.

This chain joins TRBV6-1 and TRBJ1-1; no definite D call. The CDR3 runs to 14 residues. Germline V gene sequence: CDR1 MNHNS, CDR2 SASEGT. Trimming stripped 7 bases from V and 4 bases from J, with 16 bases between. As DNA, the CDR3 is TGTGCCAGCACCTCCGGGCTCCGGGGCACTGAAGCTTTCTTT. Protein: CASTSGLRGTEAFF.

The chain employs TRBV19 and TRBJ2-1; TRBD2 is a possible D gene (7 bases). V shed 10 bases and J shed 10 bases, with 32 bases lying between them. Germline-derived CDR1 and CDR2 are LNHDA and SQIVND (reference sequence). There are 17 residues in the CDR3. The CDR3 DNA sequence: TGTGCCACCAGGTCGACGAGGGGGGGGGCCTCTAGGGGAGAGCAGTTCTTC. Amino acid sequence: CATRSTRGGASRGEQFF.

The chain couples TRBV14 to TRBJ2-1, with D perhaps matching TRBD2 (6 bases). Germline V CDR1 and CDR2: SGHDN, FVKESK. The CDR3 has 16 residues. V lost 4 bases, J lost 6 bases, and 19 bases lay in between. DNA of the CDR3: TGTGCCAGCAGCCCTCCCGGAATAGCGGCACCCAATGAGCAGTTCTTC. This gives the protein CASSPPGIAAPNEQFF. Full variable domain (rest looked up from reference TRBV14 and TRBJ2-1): EAGVTQFPSHSVIEKGQTVTLRCDPISGHDNLYWYRRVMGKEIKFLLHFVKESKQDESGMPNNRFLAERTGGTYSTLKVQPAELEDSGVYFCASSPPGIAAPNEQFFGPGTRLTVL.

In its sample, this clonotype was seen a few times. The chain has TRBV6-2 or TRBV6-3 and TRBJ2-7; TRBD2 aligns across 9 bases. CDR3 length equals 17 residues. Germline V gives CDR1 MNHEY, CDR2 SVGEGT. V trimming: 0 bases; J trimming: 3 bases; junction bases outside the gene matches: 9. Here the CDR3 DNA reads TGTGCCAGCAGTTACTCCCCGGAGGTAGCGGGAGTCTACGAGCAGTACTTC. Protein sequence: CASSYSPEVAGVYEQYF.

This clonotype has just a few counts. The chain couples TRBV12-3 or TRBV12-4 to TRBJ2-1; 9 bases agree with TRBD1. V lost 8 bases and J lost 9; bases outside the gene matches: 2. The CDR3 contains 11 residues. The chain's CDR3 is CASLTGGEQFF. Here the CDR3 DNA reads TGTGCCAGCCTGACAGGGGGTGAGCAGTTCTTC.

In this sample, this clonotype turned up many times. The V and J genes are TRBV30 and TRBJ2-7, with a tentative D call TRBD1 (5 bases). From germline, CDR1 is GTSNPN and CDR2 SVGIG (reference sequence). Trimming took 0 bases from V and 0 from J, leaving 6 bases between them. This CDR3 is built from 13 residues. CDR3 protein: CAWSVRGSYEQYF. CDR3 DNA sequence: TGTGCCTGGAGTGTAAGGGGCTCCTACGAGCAGTACTTC.

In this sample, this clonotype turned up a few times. The CDR3 DNA reads TGCGCCAGCAGCTTCTCCGGGACTAGCGGGTTAATTTACAATGAGCAGTTCTTC. Translation gives CASSFSGTSGLIYNEQFF. The rearrangement joins TRBV5-1 to TRBJ2-1, with 12 bases fitting TRBD2. Per the germline V gene, CDR1 is SGHRS and CDR2 is YFSETQ. V lost 2 bases to trimming and J lost 4 bases; unmatched junction nucleotides: 10. The CDR3 is 18 amino acids.

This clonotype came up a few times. CDR3: CASSPRQINGYTF. CDR3 sequence (DNA): TGTGCCAGCAGCCCCCGGCAGATTAATGGCTACACCTTC. The rearrangement joins TRBV27 to TRBJ1-2; D call uncertain. V was trimmed by 6 bases and J by 6 bases, leaving 14 bases between them. Germline loops: CDR1 MNHEY, CDR2 SMNVEV (reference sequence). The CDR3 is made up of 13 amino acids.

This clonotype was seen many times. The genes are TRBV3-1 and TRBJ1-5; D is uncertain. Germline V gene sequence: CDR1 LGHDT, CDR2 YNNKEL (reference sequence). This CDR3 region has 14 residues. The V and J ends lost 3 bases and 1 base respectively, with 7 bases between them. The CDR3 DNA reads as TGTGCCAGCAGCCAGACGGACAGCAATCAGCCCCAGCATTTT. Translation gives CASSQTDSNQPQHF.

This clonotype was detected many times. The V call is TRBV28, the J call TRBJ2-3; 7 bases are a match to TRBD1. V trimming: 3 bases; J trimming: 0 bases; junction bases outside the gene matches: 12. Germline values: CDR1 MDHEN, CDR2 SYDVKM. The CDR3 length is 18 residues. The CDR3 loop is CASSLGSTVQGSTDTQYF. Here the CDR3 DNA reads TGTGCCAGCAGTTTGGGCTCCACGGTACAGGGGAGCACAGATACGCAGTATTTT. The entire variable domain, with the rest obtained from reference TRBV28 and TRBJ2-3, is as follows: DVKVTQSSRYLVKRTGEKVFLECVQDMDHENMFWYRQDPGLGLRLIYFSYDVKMKEKGDIPEGYSVSREKKERFSLILESASTNQTSMYLCASSLGSTVQGSTDTQYFGPGTRLTVL.

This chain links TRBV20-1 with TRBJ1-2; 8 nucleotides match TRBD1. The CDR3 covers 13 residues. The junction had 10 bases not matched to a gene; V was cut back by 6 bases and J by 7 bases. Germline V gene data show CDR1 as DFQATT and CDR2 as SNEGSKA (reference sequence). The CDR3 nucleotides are TGCAGTGCCAAAACAGGGGGATTCAGTGGCTACACCTTC. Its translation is CSAKTGGFSGYTF.

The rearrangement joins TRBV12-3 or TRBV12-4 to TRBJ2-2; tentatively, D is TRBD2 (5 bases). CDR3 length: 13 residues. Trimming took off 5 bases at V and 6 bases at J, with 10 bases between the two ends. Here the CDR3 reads CASSMRESGELFF. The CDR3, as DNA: TGTGCCAGCAGTATGAGGGAATCCGGGGAGCTGTTTTTT.

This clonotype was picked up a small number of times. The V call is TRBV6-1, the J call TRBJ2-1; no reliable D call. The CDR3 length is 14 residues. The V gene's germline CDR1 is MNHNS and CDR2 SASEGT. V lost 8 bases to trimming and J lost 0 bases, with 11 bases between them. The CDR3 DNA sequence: TGTGCCAGCCAACTTGAGAGCTCCTACAATGAGCAGTTCTTC. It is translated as CASQLESSYNEQFF.

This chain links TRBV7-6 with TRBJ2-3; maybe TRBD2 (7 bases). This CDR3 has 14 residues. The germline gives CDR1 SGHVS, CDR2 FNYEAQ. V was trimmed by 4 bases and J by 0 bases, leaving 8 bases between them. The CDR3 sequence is CASSWGGSTDTQYF. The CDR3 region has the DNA TGTGCCAGCAGCTGGGGGGGCAGCACAGATACGCAGTATTTT.

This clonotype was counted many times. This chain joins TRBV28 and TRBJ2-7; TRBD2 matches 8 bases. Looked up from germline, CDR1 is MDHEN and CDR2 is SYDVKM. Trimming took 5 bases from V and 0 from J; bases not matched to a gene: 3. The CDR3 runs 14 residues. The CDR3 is CASSLAGPSYEQYF. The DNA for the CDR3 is TGTGCCAGCAGTCTAGCGGGCCCCTCCTACGAGCAGTACTTC.